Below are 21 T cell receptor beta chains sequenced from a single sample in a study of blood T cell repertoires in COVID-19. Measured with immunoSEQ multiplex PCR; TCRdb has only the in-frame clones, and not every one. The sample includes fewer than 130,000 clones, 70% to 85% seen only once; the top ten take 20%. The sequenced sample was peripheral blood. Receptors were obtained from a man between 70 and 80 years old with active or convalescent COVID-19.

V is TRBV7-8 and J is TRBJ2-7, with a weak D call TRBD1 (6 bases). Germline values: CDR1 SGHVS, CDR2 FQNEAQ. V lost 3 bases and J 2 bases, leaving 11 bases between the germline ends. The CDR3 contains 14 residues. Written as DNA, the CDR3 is TGTGCCAGCAGCTTCAATACAGGGCCCTACGAGCAGTACTTC. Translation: CASSFNTGPYEQYF. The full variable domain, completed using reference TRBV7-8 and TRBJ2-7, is GAGVSQSPRYKVAKRGQDVALRCDPISGHVSLFWYQQALGQGPEFLTYFQNEAQLDKSGLPSDRFFAERPEGSVSTLKIQRTQQEDSAVYLCASSFNTGPYEQYFGPGTRLTVT.

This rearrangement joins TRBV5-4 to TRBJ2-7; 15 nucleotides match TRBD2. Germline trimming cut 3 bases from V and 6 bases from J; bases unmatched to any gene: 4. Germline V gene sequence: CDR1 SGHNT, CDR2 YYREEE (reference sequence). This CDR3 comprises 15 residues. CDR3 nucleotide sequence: TGTGCCAGCAGCTCCGGGACTAGCGGGGGGCGCGAGCAGTACTTC. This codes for CASSSGTSGGREQYF.

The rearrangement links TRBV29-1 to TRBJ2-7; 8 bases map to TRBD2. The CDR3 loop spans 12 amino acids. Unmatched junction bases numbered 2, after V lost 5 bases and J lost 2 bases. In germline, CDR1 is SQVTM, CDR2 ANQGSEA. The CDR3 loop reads CSVLAGAYEQYF. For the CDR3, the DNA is TGCAGCGTTCTAGCGGGTGCCTACGAGCAGTACTTC.

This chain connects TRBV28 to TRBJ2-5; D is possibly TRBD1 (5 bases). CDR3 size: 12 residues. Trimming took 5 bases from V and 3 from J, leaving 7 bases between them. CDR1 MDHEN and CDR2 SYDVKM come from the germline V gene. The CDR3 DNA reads TGTGCCAGCAGTGCGGACAAAGAGACCCAGTACTTC. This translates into CASSADKETQYF.

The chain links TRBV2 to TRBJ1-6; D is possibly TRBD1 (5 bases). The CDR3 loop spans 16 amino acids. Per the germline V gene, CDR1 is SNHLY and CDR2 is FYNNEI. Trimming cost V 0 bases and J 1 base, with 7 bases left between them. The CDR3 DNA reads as TGTGCCAGCAGTGAAGCGGGGGGTTCCTATAATTCACCCCTCCACTTT. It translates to CASSEAGGSYNSPLHF.

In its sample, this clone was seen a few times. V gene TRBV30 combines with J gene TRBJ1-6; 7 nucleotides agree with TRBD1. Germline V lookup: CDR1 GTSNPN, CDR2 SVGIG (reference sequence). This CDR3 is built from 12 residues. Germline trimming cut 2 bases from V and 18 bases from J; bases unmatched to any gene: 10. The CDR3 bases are TGTGCCTGGAGTTCTCCCACAGGGGACCGCCACTTT. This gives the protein CAWSSPTGDRHF.

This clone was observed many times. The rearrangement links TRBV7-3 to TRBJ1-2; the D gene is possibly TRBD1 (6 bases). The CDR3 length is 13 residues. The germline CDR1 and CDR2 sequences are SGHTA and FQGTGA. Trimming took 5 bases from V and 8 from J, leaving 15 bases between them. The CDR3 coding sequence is TGTGCCAGCAGCCCCACAGGGTCTAGGGGCTACACCTTC. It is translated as CASSPTGSRGYTF.

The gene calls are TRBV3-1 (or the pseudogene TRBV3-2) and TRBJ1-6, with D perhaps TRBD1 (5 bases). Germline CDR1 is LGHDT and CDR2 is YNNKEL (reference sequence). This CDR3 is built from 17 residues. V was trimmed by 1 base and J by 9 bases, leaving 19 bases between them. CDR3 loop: CASSQGPVSGRISPLHF. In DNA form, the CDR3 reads TGTGCCAGCAGCCAAGGTCCCGTGTCAGGGCGTATTTCACCCCTCCACTTT.

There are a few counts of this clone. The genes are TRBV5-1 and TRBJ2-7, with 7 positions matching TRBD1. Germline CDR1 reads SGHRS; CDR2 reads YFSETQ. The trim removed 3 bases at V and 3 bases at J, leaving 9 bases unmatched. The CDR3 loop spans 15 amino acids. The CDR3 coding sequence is TGCGCCAGCAGCTCCCCGGGACAGAGCATCTACGAGCAGTACTTC. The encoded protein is CASSSPGQSIYEQYF.

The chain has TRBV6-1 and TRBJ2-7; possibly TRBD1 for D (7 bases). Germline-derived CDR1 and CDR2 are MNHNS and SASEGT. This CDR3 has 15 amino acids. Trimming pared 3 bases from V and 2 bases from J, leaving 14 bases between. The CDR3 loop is CASSDQGGPTYEQYF. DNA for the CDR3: TGTGCCAGCAGTGATCAGGGGGGACCCACCTACGAGCAGTACTTC.

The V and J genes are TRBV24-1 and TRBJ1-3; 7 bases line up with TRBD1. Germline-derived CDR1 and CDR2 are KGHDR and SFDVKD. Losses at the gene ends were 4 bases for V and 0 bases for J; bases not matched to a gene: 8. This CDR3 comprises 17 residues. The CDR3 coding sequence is TGTGCCACCAGTGACCCCGGACAGGACCTCTCTGGAAACACCATATATTTT. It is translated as CATSDPGQDLSGNTIYF.

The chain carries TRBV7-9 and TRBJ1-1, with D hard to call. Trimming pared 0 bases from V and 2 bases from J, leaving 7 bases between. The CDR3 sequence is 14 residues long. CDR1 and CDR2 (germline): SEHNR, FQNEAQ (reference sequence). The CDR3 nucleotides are TGTGCCAGCAGCTTAGCTGGGCGTAACACTGAAGCTTTCTTT. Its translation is CASSLAGRNTEAFF.

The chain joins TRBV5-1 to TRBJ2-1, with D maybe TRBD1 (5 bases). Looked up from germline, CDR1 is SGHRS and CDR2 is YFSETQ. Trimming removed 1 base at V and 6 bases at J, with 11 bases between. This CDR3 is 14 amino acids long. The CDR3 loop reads CASSLSAGRNEQFF. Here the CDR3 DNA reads TGCGCCAGCAGCTTGTCTGCAGGGCGCAATGAGCAGTTCTTC.

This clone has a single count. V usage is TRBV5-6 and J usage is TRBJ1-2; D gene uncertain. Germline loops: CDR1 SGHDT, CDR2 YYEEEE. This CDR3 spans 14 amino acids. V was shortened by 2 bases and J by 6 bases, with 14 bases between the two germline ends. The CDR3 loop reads CASSFGSTEDGYTF. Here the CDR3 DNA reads TGTGCCAGCAGCTTCGGGTCTACGGAGGATGGCTACACCTTC.

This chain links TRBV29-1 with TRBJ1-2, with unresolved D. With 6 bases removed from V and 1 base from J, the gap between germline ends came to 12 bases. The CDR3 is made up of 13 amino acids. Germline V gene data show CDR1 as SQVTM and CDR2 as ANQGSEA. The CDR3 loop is CSVDGSFNYGYTF. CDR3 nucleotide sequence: TGCAGCGTCGACGGGTCGTTTAACTATGGCTACACCTTC.

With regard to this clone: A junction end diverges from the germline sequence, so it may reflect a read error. The CDR3 reads CANSESGTKQYF. DNA for the CDR3: TGTGCCAACAGTGAAAGTGGGACAAAGCAGTACTTC. V gene TRBV6-1 combines with J gene TRBJ2-7, with D perhaps TRBD1 (6 bases). This CDR3 region has 12 residues. The germline V gene encodes CDR1 MNHNS and CDR2 SASEGT.

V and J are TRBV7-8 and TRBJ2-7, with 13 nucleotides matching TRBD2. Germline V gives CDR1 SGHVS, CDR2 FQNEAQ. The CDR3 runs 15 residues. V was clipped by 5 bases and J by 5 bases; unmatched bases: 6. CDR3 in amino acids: CASSAGTSGTHEQYF. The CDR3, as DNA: TGTGCCAGCAGCGCCGGGACTAGCGGGACCCACGAGCAGTACTTC.

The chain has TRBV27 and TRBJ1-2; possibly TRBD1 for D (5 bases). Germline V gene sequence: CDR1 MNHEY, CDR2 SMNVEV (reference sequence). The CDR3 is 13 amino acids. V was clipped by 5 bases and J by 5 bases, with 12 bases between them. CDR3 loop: CASSPREGYGYTF. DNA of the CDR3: TGTGCCAGCAGTCCCCGGGAGGGGTATGGCTACACCTTC.

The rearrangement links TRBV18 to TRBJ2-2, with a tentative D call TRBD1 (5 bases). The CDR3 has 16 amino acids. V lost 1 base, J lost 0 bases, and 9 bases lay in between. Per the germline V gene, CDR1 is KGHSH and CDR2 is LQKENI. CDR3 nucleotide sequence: TGTGCCAGCTCACCACTCCAGACAGCGAACACCGGGGAGCTGTTTTTT. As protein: CASSPLQTANTGELFF.

The CDR3: CASTTGQGAKETQYF. CDR3 coding DNA: TGTGCCAGCACCACCGGCCAGGGGGCTAAAGAGACCCAGTACTTC. The V gene is TRBV9, the J gene TRBJ2-5, with TRBD1 identical over 8 bases. CDR1 SGDLS and CDR2 YYNGEE come from the germline V gene. V gave up 6 bases and J gave up 3 bases; unmatched junction bases: 10. This CDR3 spans 15 amino acids.

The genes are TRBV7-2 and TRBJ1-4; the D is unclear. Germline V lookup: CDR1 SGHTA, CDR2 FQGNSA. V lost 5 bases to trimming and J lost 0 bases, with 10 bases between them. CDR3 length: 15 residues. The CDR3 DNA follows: TGTGCCAGCAGCCGTGTCGGGACAACTAATGAAAAACTGTTTTTT. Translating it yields CASSRVGTTNEKLFF.